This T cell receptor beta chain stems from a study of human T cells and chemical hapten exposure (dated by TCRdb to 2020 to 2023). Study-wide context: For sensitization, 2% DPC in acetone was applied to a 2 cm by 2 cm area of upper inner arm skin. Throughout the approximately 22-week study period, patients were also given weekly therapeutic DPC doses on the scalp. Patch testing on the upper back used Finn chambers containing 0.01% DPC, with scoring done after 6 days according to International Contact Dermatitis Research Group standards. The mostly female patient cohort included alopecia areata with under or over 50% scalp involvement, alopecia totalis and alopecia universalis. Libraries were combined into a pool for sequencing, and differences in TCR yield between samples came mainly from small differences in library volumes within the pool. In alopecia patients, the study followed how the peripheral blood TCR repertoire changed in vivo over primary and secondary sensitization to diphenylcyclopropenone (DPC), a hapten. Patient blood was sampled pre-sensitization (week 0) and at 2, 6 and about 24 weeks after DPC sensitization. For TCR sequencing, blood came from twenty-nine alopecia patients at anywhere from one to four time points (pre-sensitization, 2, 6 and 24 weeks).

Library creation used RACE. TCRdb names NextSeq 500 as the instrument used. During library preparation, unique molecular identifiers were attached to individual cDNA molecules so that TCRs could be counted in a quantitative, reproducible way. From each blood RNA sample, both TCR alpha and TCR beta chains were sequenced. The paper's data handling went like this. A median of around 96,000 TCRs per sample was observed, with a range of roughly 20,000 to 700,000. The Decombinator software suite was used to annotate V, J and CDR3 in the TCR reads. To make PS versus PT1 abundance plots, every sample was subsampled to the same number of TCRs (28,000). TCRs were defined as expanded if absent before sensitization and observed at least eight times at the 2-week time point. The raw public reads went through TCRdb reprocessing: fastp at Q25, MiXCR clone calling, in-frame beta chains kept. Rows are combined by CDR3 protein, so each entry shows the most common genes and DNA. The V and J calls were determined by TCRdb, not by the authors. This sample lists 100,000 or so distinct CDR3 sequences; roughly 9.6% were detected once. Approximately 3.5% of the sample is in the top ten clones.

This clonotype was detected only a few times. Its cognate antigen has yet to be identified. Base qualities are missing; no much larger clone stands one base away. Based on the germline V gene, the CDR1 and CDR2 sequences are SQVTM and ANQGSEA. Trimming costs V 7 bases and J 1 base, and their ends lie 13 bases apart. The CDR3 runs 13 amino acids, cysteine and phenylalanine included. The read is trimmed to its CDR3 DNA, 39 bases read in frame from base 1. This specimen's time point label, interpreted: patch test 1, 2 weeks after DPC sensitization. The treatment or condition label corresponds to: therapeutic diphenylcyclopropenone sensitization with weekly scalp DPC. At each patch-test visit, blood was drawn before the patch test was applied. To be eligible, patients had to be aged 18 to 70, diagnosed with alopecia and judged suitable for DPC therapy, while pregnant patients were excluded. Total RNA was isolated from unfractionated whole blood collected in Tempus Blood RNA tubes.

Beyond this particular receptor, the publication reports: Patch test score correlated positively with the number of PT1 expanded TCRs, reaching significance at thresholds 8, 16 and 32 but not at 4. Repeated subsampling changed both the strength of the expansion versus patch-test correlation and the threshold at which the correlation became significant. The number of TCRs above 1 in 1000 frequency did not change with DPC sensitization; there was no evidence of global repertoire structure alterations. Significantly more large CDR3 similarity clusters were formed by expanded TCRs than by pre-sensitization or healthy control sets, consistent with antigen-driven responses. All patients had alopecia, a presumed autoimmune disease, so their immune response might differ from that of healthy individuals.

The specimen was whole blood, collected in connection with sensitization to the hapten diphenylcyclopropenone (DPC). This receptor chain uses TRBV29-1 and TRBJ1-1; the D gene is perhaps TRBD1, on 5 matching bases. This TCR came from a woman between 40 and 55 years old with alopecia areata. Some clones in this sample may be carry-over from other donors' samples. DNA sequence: TGCAGCGGAGCGGTTCAGGGGAACACTGAAGCTTTCTTT. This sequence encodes CSGAVQGNTEAFF.